This T cell receptor (beta chain) was identified in a study of vaccination and CD4 T cells after COVID-19. Regarding this clonotype: No antigen is known for it.

Described treatment: approximately 9-day PBMC culture with coronavirus spike peptide pools or control peptides (ViraFEST assay). The Oncomine TCR Beta short-read assay sequenced DNA from cultured CD4+ T cells. TCRdb redid the calling of the PCR reads with MiXCR, one entry per CDR3 protein. The sample consists of a few thousand distinct CDR3 sequences, approximately 78% of them appearing once. The CDR3 runs 15 residues. V was pared by 5 bases and J by 0 bases, with 16 bases between. Germline lookup yields CDR1 DFQATT and CDR2 SNEGSKA (reference sequence). The TCR comes from a human donor who had recovered from COVID-19. This chain connects TRBV20-1 to TRBJ1-2; a possible D gene is TRBD1 (6 bases). The source material was CD4+ T cells from blood, cultured in vitro. DNA for the CDR3: TGCAGTGCTGGGACCAGGGGAAGATCTAACTATGGCTACACCTTC. Translating it yields CSAGTRGRSNYGYTF.